This T cell receptor beta chain was sequenced in a study of T-cell reconstitution after alpha-beta-depleted transplantation in children. Whole-study findings and limits: From newly produced T cells came most of the T-cell counts and diversity one year after transplant. Where some patients showed high TCRbeta diversity at day 60, it came from recipient T cells and thymic progenitors that had survived.

Losses at the gene ends were 0 bases for V and 2 bases for J; bases not matched to a gene: 10. Germline CDR1 is LNHNV and CDR2 is YYDKDF (reference sequence). The CDR3 sequence is 18 residues long. The TCRbeta library was prepared with unique molecular identifiers. TCRdb re-called the PCR reads with MiXCR, one entry per CDR3 protein. The sample yields about 580,000 distinct CDR3 sequences, about 21% seen once. This clonotype was picked up many times. Its cognate antigen is unknown. This clonotype was sampled from a boy in the first two years of life who had a stem cell transplant for acute myeloid leukemia, so the T cells may come from the graft donor. Here the sequenced sample was PBMCs, mostly from graft donor cells, taken 360 days after TCRalphabeta/CD19-depleted stem cell transplant. The J gene is TRBJ2-1, the V gene TRBV15; TRBD1 agrees at 7 bases. CDR3 DNA: TGTGCCACCAGCAGAGATGGGGACCGGGACAGAGCCTACAATGAGCAGTTCTTC. Protein product: CATSRDGDRDRAYNEQFF.